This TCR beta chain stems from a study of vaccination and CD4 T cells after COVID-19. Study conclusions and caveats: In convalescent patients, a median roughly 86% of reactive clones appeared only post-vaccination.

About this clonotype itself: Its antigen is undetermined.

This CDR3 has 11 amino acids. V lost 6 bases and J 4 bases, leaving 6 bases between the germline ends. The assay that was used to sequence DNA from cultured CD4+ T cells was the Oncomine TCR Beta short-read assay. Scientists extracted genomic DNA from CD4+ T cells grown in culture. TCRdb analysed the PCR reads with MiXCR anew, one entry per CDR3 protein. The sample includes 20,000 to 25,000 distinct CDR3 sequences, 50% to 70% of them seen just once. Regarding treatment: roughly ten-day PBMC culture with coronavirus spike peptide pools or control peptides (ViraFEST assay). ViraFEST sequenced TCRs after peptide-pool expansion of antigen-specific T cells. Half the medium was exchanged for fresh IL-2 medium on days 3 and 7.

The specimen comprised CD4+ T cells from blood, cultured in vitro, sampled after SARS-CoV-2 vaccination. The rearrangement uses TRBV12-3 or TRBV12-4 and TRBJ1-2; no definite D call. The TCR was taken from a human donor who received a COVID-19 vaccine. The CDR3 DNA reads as TGTGCCAGCAGGGAAGCCTATGGCTACACCTTC. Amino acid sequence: CASREAYGYTF.